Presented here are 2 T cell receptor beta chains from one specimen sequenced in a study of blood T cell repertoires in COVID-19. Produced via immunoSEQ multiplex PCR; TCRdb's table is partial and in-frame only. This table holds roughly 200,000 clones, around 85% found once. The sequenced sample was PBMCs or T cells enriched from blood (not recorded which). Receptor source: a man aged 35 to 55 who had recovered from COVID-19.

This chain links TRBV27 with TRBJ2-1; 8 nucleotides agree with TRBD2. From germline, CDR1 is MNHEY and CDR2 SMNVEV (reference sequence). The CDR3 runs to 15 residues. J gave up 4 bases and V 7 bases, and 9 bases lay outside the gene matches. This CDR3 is CASTLGGLGYNEQFF. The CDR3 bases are TGTGCCAGCACCCTGGGGGGACTAGGGTACAATGAGCAGTTCTTC.

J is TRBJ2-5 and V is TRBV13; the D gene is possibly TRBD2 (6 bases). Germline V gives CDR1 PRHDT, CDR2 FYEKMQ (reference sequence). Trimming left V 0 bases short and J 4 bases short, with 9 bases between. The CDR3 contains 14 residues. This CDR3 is CASSLGIGGETQYF. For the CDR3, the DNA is TGTGCCAGCAGCTTAGGTATCGGGGGAGAGACCCAGTACTTC.